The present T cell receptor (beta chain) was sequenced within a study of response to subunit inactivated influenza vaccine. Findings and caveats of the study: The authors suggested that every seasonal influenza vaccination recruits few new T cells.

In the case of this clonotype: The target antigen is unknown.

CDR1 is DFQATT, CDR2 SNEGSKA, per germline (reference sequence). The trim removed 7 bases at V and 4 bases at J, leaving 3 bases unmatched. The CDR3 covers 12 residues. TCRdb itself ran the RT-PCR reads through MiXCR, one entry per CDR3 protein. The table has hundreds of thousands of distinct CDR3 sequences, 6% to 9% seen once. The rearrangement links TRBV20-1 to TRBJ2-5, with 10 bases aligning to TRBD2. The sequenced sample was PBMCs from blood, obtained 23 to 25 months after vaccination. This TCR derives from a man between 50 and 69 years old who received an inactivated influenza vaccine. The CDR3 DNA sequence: TGCAGTGGCCAGCGGGGGGGAGAGACCCAGTACTTC. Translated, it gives CSGQRGGETQYF.